The rows below give T cell receptor beta chains drawn from one sample of a study of blood T cell repertoires in COVID-19. Sequenced by immunoSEQ multiplex PCR; TCRdb stores in-frame clones only, minus some. The data hold about 300,000 clones, with roughly nine tenths observed a single time. Material for sequencing was PBMCs or T cells enriched from blood (not recorded which). The receptors shown here come from a woman between 18 and 29 years old who had recovered from COVID-19. Each CDR3 is given with its conserved first and last residue. Size is omitted from some rows. Given values are once, few, many or a class for expanded clones.

v_gene	abundance	j_gene	CDR3aa
TRBV3-1/TRBV3-2	few	TRBJ2-3	CASSPGGGVSTDTQYF
TRBV19	NA	TRBJ2-7	CASNPAGAYEQYF
TRBV9	NA	TRBJ1-2	CASFGGNYGYTF
TRBV27	NA	TRBJ2-7	CASSLLGQGAYEQYF
TRBV9	NA	TRBJ2-3	CASSVGSSYTDTQYF
TRBV7-2	NA	TRBJ2-1	CASSEGGIQFF
TRBV11-2	NA	TRBJ1-1	CASSAQGSRRTEAFF
TRBV12-3/TRBV12-4	NA	TRBJ1-1	CASSFETVSEAFF
TRBV28	NA	TRBJ2-7	CASSWGQGATYEQYF
TRBV27	NA	TRBJ1-1	CASRPIYLAGNTEAFF
TRBV5-6	NA	TRBJ2-6	CASGPGANVLTF
TRBV7-3	NA	TRBJ2-3	CASSPGTTLKDTQYF
TRBV7-8	NA	TRBJ2-1	CASSRTSGSIDEQFF
TRBV3-1/TRBV3-2	NA	TRBJ2-7	CASSQDRWQGSYEQYF
TRBV28	NA	TRBJ1-6	CASGFQTGFHSPLHF
TRBV29-1	NA	TRBJ1-1	CSVREGAEAFF
TRBV2	NA	TRBJ2-7	CASKGTDYEQYF
TRBV14	NA	TRBJ2-2	CASSRLTGDTGELFF
TRBV29-1	few	TRBJ1-1	CSVDRGLNTEAFF
TRBV5-1	NA	TRBJ2-5	CASSSSGGWEETQYF
TRBV27	NA	TRBJ2-2	CASSTSVGSLNAGELFF
TRBV5-8	NA	TRBJ2-1	CASSLAGASYNEQFF
TRBV18	NA	TRBJ2-7	CASSPGWREWQYF
TRBV11-2	NA	TRBJ1-6	CASSLVGTGGNSPLHF
TRBV9	NA	TRBJ2-3	CASSVALSSTDTQYF
TRBV28	NA	TRBJ2-1	CASSLGGHNEQFF
TRBV5-1	NA	TRBJ2-3	CASSLGLAVLSTDTQYF
TRBV7-2	NA	TRBJ2-1	CASRVAGGTYNEQFF
TRBV6-5	NA	TRBJ2-7	CASGRAGGIYEQYF
TRBV11-2	NA	TRBJ2-1	CASSFGRKWEGWDEQFF
TRBV5-4	once	TRBJ1-1	CASSWAGNTEAFF